These 28 T cell receptor beta chains share one sample of origin, sequenced in a study of cytomegalovirus exposure and HLA in healthy donors. The study ran its PCR with 60 Vbeta and 13 Jbeta primers. Using immunoSEQ multiplex PCR, the repertoire was profiled, and TCRdb retains in-frame clones only, with some absent. In the table there are over 150,000 clones, 68% of which are singletons. Sequences were obtained from PBMCs. The source of these receptors is a woman in her 40s in good health and CMV-seropositive.

The chain links TRBV5-1 to TRBJ1-4, with D hard to call. This CDR3 has 14 amino acids. With 2 bases removed from V and 8 bases from J, the gap between germline ends came to 13 bases. From germline, CDR1 is SGHRS and CDR2 YFSETQ. CDR3 bases: TGCGCCAGCAGCTTCTCCCCGGGGTCAGAAAAACTGTTTTTT. Translating gives CASSFSPGSEKLFF.

The V and J genes are TRBV4-1 and TRBJ1-2; D perhaps matches TRBD1 (6 bases). V gave up 0 bases and J gave up 4 bases, with 15 bases separating them. CDR3 length equals 16 residues. The V gene's germline CDR1 is MGHRA and CDR2 YSYEKL. In nucleotides, the CDR3 is TGCGCCAGCAGCCAAGAGTTCGCACAGGGTCTCTATGGCTACACCTTC. This gives the protein CASSQEFAQGLYGYTF.

As regards this clone: At one end the junction does not follow the germline gene, possibly because of a read error. The chain couples TRBV27 to TRBJ1-5; D gene unclear. This CDR3 contains 15 residues. Germline V gene lookup returns CDR1 MNHEY and CDR2 SMNVEV (reference sequence). In nucleotides, the CDR3 is TGTGCCAGCAGTTTATTAGCCGGCGGTAATCAGCCCCAGAATTTT. Encoded protein: CASSLLAGGNQPQNF.

This clone has just a few counts. The rearrangement uses TRBV7-2 and TRBJ2-5; D unclear. Germline assignment: CDR1 SGHTA and CDR2 FQGNSA. The CDR3 covers 13 residues. Trimming shortened V by 4 bases and J by 5 bases, and 11 bases separated the two germline ends. CDR3 amino acids: CASSSSVAETQYF. The CDR3 region has the DNA TGTGCCAGCAGCTCCTCCGTTGCGGAGACCCAGTACTTC.

This clone has only a few counts. This chain connects TRBV6-1 to TRBJ2-3; TRBD2 matches at 7 bases. After removal of 4 bases from V and 8 bases from J, the junction contained 9 bases not matched to a gene. This CDR3 is built from 14 residues. The V gene's germline CDR1 is MNHNS and CDR2 SASEGT. The CDR3 sequence: CASSGASGEGTQYF. DNA for the CDR3: TGTGCCAGCAGTGGGGCTTCCGGGGAGGGTACGCAGTATTTT.

The J gene is TRBJ1-2, the V gene TRBV10-3; TRBD1 matches at 7 bases. With 5 bases clipped from V and 6 bases from J, the junction kept 3 bases outside the gene matches. The V gene's germline CDR1 is ENHRY and CDR2 SYGVKD. There are 12 residues in the CDR3. The DNA of the CDR3 is TGTGCCATCAGTCCTGACAGGGATGGCTACACCTTC. Translated, it gives CAISPDRDGYTF.

The rearrangement joins TRBV28 to TRBJ1-2, with D unclear. CDR3 size: 12 residues. Trimming removed 4 bases at V and 7 bases at J, with 10 bases between. Germline assignment: CDR1 MDHEN and CDR2 SYDVKM. The chain's CDR3 is CASSSRWSGYTF. In nucleotides, the CDR3 is TGTGCCAGCAGTTCCCGGTGGAGTGGCTACACCTTC.

This CDR3 reads CASSTDTNEQFF. The CDR3 nucleotides are TGTGCCAGCAGCACCGACACGAATGAGCAGTTCTTC. The rearrangement uses TRBV7-2 and TRBJ2-1, with unresolved D. Germline CDR1 and CDR2: SGHTA and FQGNSA. V was shortened by 5 bases and J by 7 bases, with 9 bases between the two germline ends. This CDR3 is built from 12 residues.

This rearrangement joins TRBV27 to TRBJ1-2; D might be TRBD1 (6 bases). Germline values: CDR1 MNHEY, CDR2 SMNVEV (reference sequence). The V and J ends lost 7 bases and 4 bases respectively, with 13 bases between them. This CDR3 comprises 13 residues. The CDR3 sequence is CASTPGESYGYTF. CDR3 coding DNA: TGTGCCAGCACTCCAGGGGAAAGCTATGGCTACACCTTC.

V and J are TRBV29-1 and TRBJ1-4, with D hard to call. V was cut by 4 bases and J by 8 bases, with 11 bases left in between. Germline CDR1 is SQVTM and CDR2 is ANQGSEA. The CDR3 covers 12 residues. CDR3 protein: CSVVQEDEKLFF. In DNA form, the CDR3 reads TGCAGCGTTGTGCAGGAAGACGAAAAACTGTTTTTT.

The sample holds a few counts of this clone. The chain has TRBV6-5 and TRBJ2-2; TRBD2 is a possible D gene (5 bases). The V gene lost 0 bases and the J gene lost 5 bases, with 13 bases spanning the gap. Germline V gives CDR1 MNHEY, CDR2 SVGAGI. The CDR3 extends over 16 amino acids. CDR3 in amino acids: CASSYSTWERTGELFF. CDR3 nucleotide sequence: TGTGCCAGCAGTTACTCGACGTGGGAGCGGACCGGGGAGCTGTTTTTT.

This clone has a handful of counts. J is TRBJ2-6 and V is TRBV7-9; D is undetermined. With 6 bases removed from V and 4 bases from J, the gap between germline ends came to 7 bases. CDR1 and CDR2 (germline): SEHNR, FQNEAQ (reference sequence). The CDR3 runs 13 residues. The CDR3 coding sequence is TGTGCCAGCAGTCAGGTCGGGGCCAACGTCCTGACTTTC. Residues: CASSQVGANVLTF.

The V call is TRBV19, the J call TRBJ1-6, with D maybe TRBD1 (5 bases). V dropped 4 bases and J dropped 0 bases, with 7 bases sitting between them. The CDR3 is made up of 15 amino acids. Germline assignment: CDR1 LNHDA and CDR2 SQIVND (reference sequence). CDR3: CASSTGLSYNSPLHF. CDR3 coding DNA: TGTGCCAGTAGTACGGGACTCTCCTATAATTCACCCCTCCACTTT. Supplemented by reference TRBV19 and TRBJ1-6, the full variable domain reads DGGITQSPKYLFRKEGQNVTLSCEQNLNHDAMYWYRQDPGQGLRLIYYSQIVNDFQKGDIAEGYSVSREKKESFPLTVTSAQKNPTAFYLCASSTGLSYNSPLHFGNGTRLTVT.

This clone turned up a few times. The chain is built from TRBV5-6 and TRBJ2-3; TRBD1 is a possible D gene (5 bases). The germline CDR1 and CDR2 sequences are SGHDT and YYEEEE. CDR3 length: 11 amino acids. V lost 4 bases to trimming and J lost 11 bases, with 11 bases between them. CDR3 sequence reads: CASSRGHQQYF. DNA of the CDR3: TGTGCCAGCAGCCGAGGACATCAGCAGTATTTT.

The chain combines TRBV29-1 with TRBJ1-1; no firm D call. This CDR3 has 13 residues. Germline V gene data show CDR1 as SQVTM and CDR2 as ANQGSEA. The V end was cut by 3 bases, the J end by 4 bases, with 12 bases between. The CDR3 loop reads CSVDLGGGTEAFF. The CDR3 region has the DNA TGCAGCGTTGATTTGGGAGGAGGCACTGAAGCTTTCTTT. The whole variable domain, filled in from reference TRBV29-1 and TRBJ1-1, reads SAVISQKPSRDICQRGTSLTIQCQVDSQVTMMFWYRQQPGQSLTLIATANQGSEATYESGFVIDKFPISRPNLTFSTLTVSNMSPEDSSIYLCSVDLGGGTEAFFGQGTRLTVV.

The genes are TRBV10-3 and TRBJ2-2; 10 positions match TRBD2. The CDR3 sequence is 15 residues long. The V gene end was trimmed by 7 bases and the J gene end by 4 bases; junction bases not matched to a gene: 6. Germline CDR1 ENHRY, CDR2 SYGVKD. This CDR3 is CAINSGGAPTGELFF. Written as DNA, the CDR3 is TGTGCCATCAACAGCGGGGGGGCCCCCACCGGGGAGCTGTTTTTT.

Only one count was recorded for this clone. V and J are TRBV7-3 and TRBJ2-1; a possible D gene is TRBD1 (6 bases). V was shortened by 8 bases and J by 2 bases, with 16 bases between the two germline ends. The germline CDR1 and CDR2 sequences are SGHTA and FQGTGA. The CDR3 is made up of 15 amino acids. The CDR3 spells CASSPGTSTYNEQFF. In DNA, the CDR3 is TGTGCCAGCTCTCCCGGGACATCTACCTACAATGAGCAGTTCTTC.

The rearrangement joins TRBV4-3 to TRBJ1-1; no firm D call. Trimming pared 0 bases from V and 4 bases from J, leaving 12 bases between. Looked up from germline, CDR1 is LGHNA and CDR2 is YSLEER. There are 15 residues in the CDR3. CDR3 nucleotides: TGCGCCAGCAGCCAAGATTCGATGGCAAGCACTGAAGCTTTCTTT. Protein product: CASSQDSMASTEAFF.

The genes are TRBV2 and TRBJ1-2; TRBD1 is a possible D gene (6 bases). This CDR3 comprises 13 residues. Germline-derived CDR1 and CDR2 are SNHLY and FYNNEI. Trimming took off 7 bases at V and 3 bases at J, with 12 bases between the two ends. Here the CDR3 DNA reads TGTGCCAGCACTCAGGGGTTTGACTATGGCTACACCTTC. Protein sequence: CASTQGFDYGYTF.

The V call is TRBV2, the J call TRBJ1-2, with D perhaps matching TRBD1 (5 bases). CDR3 length: 12 residues. Trimming stripped 6 bases from V and 5 bases from J, with 10 bases between. Germline CDR1 is SNHLY and CDR2 is FYNNEI. The CDR3 sequence is CASSREIYGYTF. The CDR3 coding sequence is TGTGCCAGCAGCAGGGAAATTTATGGCTACACCTTC.

This chain's CDR3 is CASSKEAQGKDTQYF. CDR3 nucleotide sequence: TGTGCCAGCAGCAAAGAGGCACAGGGGAAGGATACGCAGTATTTT. This chain uses TRBV21-1 with TRBJ2-3; TRBD1 is taken as the D call from the table, unchecked against the DNA. TRBV21-1 is classified as a pseudogene. The CDR3 runs to 15 residues.

The J gene is TRBJ1-1, the V gene TRBV28, with D possibly TRBD1 on 5 matching bases. The CDR3 sequence is 13 residues long. V was trimmed by 6 bases and J by 6 bases, leaving 14 bases between them. Looked up from germline, CDR1 is MDHEN and CDR2 is SYDVKM. The CDR3 DNA reads TGTGCCAGCAGCCTGGGGGGACCGGCTGAAGCTTTCTTT. Amino acid sequence: CASSLGGPAEAFF.

The gene calls are TRBV27 and TRBJ1-5, with 7 bases matching TRBD1. The CDR3 is made up of 14 amino acids. Germline V gives CDR1 MNHEY, CDR2 SMNVEV (reference sequence). After removal of 2 bases from V and 4 bases from J, the junction contained 2 bases not matched to a gene. Written as DNA, the CDR3 is TGTGCCAGCAGTTTAGTCAGGGGGAATCAGCCCCAGCATTTT. This gives the protein CASSLVRGNQPQHF.

The gene calls are TRBV7-2 and TRBJ1-1, with TRBD1 identical over 7 bases. CDR1 and CDR2 (germline): SGHTA, FQGNSA. This CDR3 spans 15 amino acids. V gave up 5 bases and J gave up 3 bases; unmatched junction bases: 9. The CDR3 spells CASSSTGQIDTEAFF. Written as DNA, the CDR3 is TGTGCCAGCAGCAGTACGGGACAGATAGACACTGAAGCTTTCTTT.

J is TRBJ1-1 and V is TRBV27; D is uncertain. Per germline, CDR1 MNHEY and CDR2 SMNVEV (reference sequence). V gave up 2 bases and J gave up 11 bases, with 15 bases separating them. The CDR3 loop spans 13 amino acids. The CDR3 protein is CASSLNRGSPAFF. CDR3 DNA sequence: TGTGCCAGCAGTTTAAATCGGGGTAGTCCCGCTTTCTTT.

The chain has TRBV5-1 and TRBJ1-6; 9 bases align to TRBD1. Germline V CDR1 and CDR2: SGHRS, YFSETQ. With V trimmed by 2 bases and J by 9 bases, 6 bases remained unmatched. The CDR3 has 15 amino acids. The CDR3 sequence: CASSLQGASFSPLHF. CDR3 nucleotides: TGCGCCAGCAGCTTACAGGGGGCGTCATTTTCACCCCTCCACTTT.

The V call is TRBV5-1, the J call TRBJ2-7, with D possibly TRBD2 on 7 matching bases. The CDR3 is 16 residues long. In germline, CDR1 is SGHRS, CDR2 YFSETQ. V was pared by 4 bases and J by 3 bases, with 20 bases between. The CDR3 protein is CASSPNGGAGSYEQYF. Written as DNA, the CDR3 is TGCGCCAGCAGCCCGAATGGGGGGGCAGGGAGCTACGAGCAGTACTTC.

This clone was seen a few times. V is TRBV5-1 and J is TRBJ2-1; 8 bases fit TRBD2. The CDR3 runs to 13 residues. J lost 9 bases, V lost 3 bases, and 5 bases had no gene match. Per germline, CDR1 SGHRS and CDR2 YFSETQ. The CDR3 protein is CASSSGGAFEQFF. Written as DNA, the CDR3 is TGCGCCAGCAGCTCCGGGGGGGCCTTTGAGCAGTTCTTC.